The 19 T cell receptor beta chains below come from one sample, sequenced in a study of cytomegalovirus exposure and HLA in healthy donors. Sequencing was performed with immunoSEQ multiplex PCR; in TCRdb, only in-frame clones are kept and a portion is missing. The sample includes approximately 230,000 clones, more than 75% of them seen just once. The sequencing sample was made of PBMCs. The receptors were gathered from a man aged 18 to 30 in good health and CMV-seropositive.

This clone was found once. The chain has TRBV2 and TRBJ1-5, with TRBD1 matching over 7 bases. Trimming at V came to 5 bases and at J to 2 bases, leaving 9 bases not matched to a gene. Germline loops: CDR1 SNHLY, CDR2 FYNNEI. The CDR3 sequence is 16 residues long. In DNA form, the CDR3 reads TGTGCCAGCAGTCCCCTAGGGGGCAGTGGCAATCAGCCCCAGCATTTT. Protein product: CASSPLGGSGNQPQHF.

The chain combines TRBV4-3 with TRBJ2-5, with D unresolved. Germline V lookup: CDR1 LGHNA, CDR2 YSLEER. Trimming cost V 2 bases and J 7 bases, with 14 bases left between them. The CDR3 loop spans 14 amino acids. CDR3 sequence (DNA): TGCGCCAGCAGCCAATCGACGGGCCCCGGGACCCAGTACTTC. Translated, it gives CASSQSTGPGTQYF.

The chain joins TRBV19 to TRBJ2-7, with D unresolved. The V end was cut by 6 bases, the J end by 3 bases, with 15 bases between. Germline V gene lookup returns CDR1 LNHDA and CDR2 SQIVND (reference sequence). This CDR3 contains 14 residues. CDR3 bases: TGTGCCAGTAGCCCTGGGCAGACTGGCTACGAGCAGTACTTC. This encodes CASSPGQTGYEQYF. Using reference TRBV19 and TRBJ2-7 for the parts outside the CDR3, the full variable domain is DGGITQSPKYLFRKEGQNVTLSCEQNLNHDAMYWYRQDPGQGLRLIYYSQIVNDFQKGDIAEGYSVSREKKESFPLTVTSAQKNPTAFYLCASSPGQTGYEQYFGPGTRLTVT.

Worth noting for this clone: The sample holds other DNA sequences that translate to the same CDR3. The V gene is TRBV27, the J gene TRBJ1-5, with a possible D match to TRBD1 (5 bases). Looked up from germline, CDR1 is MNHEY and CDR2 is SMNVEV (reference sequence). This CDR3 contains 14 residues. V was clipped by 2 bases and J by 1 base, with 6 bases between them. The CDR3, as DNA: TGTGCCAGCAGTTTAAGGGGCAGCAATCAGCCCCAGCATTTT. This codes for CASSLRGSNQPQHF.

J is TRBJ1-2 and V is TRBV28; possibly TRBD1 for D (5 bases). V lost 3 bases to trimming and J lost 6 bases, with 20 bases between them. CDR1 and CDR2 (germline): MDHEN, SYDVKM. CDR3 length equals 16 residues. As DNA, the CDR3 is TGTGCCAGCAGTTTCTTTCAGGGCTGGGGATCGGATGGCTACACCTTC. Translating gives CASSFFQGWGSDGYTF.

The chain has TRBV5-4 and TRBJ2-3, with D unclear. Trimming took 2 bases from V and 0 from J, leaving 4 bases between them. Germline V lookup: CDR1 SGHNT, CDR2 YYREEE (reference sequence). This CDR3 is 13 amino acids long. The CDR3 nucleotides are TGTGCCAGCAGCTTACGGAGCACAGATACGCAGTATTTT. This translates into CASSLRSTDTQYF.

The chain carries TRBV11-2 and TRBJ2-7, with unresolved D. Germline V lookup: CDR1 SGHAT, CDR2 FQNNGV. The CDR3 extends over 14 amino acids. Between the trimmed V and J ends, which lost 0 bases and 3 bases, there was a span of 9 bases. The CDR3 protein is CASSLDQWVYEQYF. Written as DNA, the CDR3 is TGTGCCAGCAGCTTAGATCAGTGGGTCTACGAGCAGTACTTC.

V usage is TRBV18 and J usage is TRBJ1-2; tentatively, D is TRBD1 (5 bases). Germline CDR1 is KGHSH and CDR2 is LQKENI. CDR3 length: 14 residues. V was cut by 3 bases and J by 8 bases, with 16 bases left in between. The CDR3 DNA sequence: TGTGCCAGCTCACCCGGGGGGGAAGGGTCCGGCTACACCTTC. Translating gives CASSPGGEGSGYTF.

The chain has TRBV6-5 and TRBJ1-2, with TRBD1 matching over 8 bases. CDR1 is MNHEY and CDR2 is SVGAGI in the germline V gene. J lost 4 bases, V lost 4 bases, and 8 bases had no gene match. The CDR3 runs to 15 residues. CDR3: CASSFSRGLGYGYTF. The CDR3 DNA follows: TGTGCCAGCAGTTTCTCCAGGGGGCTAGGCTATGGCTACACCTTC.

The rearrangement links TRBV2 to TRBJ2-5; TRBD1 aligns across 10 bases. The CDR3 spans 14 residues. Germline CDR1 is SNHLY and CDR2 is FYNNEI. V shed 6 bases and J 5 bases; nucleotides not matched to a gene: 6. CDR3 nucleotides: TGTGCCAGCAGATCGACAGGGGGCGCGGAGACCCAGTACTTC. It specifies CASRSTGGAETQYF. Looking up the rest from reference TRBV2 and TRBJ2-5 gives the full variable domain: EPEVTQTPSHQVTQMGQEVILRCVPISNHLYFYWYRQILGQKVEFLVSFYNNEISEKSEIFDDQFSVERPDGSNFTLKIRSTKLEDSAMYFCASRSTGGAETQYFGPGTRLLVL.

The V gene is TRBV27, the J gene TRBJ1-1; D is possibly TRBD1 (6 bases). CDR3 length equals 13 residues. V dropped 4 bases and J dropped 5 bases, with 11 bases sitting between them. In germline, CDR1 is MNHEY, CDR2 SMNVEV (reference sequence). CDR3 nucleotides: TGTGCCAGCAGTTCCCGAGGGGGAACTGAAGCTTTCTTT. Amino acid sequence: CASSSRGGTEAFF.

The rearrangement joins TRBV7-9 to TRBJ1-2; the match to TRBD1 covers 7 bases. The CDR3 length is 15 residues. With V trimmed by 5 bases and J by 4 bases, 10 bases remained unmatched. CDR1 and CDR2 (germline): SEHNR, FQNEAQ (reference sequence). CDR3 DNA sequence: TGTGCCAGCAGCCAGAACAGGGGAGTGTCCTATGGCTACACCTTC. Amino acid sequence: CASSQNRGVSYGYTF.

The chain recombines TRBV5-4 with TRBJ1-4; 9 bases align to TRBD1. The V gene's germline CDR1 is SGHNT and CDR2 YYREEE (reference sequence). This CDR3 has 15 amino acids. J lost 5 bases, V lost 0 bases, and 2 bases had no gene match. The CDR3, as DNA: TGTGCCAGCAGCTTGGGGGGACAGGGCAATGAAAAACTGTTTTTT. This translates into CASSLGGQGNEKLFF.

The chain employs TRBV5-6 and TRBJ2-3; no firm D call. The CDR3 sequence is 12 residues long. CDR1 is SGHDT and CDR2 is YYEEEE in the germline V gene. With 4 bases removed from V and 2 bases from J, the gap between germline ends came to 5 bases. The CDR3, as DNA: TGTGCCAGCAGCCAAAACACAGATACGCAGTATTTT. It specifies CASSQNTDTQYF.

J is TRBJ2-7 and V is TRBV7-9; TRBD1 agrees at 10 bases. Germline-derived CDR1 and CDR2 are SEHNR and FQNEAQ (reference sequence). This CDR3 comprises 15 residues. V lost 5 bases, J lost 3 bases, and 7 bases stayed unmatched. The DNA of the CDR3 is TGTGCCAGCAGCCCACCGGGACAGGGGAACTACGAGCAGTACTTC. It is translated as CASSPPGQGNYEQYF. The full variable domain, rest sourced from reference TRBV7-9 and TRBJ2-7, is DTGVSQNPRHKITKRGQNVTFRCDPISEHNRLYWYRQTLGQGPEFLTYFQNEAQLEKSRLLSDRFSAERPKGSFSTLEIQRTEQGDSAMYLCASSPPGQGNYEQYFGPGTRLTVT.

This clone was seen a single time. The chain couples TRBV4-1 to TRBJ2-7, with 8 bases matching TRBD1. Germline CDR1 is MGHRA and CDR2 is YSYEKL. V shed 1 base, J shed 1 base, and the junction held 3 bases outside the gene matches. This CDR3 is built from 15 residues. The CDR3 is CASSQGQGLSYEQYF. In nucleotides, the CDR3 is TGCGCCAGCAGCCAAGGACAGGGGCTTTCCTACGAGCAGTACTTC.

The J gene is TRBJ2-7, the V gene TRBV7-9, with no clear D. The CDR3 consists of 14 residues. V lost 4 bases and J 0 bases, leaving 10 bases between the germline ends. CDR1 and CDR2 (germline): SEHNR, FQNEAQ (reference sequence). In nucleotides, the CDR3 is TGTGCCAGCAGCTCAGTGGCCAGCTCCTACGAGCAGTACTTC. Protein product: CASSSVASSYEQYF.

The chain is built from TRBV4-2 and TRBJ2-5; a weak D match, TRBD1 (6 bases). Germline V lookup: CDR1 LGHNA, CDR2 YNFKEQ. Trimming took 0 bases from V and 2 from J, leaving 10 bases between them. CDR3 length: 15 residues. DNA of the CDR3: TGTGCCAGCAGCCAAGAAACAGGGTGGCAAGAGACCCAGTACTTC. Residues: CASSQETGWQETQYF.

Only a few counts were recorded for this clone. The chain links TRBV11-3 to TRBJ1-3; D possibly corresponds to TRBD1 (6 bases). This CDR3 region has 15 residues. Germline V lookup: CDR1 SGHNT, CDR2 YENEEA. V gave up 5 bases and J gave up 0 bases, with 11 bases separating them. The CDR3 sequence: CASSQQGYSGNTIYF. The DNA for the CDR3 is TGTGCCAGCAGCCAGCAGGGGTACTCTGGAAACACCATATATTTT.